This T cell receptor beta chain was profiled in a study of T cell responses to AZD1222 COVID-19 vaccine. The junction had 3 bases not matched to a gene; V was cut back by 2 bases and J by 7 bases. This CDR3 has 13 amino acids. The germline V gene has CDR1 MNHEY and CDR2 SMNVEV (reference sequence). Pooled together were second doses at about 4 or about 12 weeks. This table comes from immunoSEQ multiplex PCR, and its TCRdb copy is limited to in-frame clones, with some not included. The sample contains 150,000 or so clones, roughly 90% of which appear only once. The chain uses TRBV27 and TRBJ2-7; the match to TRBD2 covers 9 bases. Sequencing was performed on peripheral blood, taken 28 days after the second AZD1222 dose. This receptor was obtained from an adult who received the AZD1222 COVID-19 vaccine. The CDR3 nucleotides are TGTGCCAGCAGTTTAAGGCGGGAGGGAGAGCAGTACTTC. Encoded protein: CASSLRREGEQYF.